The entry that follows covers one TCR beta chain sequence. This CDR3 region has 14 residues. V dropped 7 bases and J dropped 5 bases, with 14 bases sitting between them. CDR1 and CDR2 (germline): MNHEY, SMNVEV (reference sequence). Naive CD8 cells lacked CD45RO and underwent positive selection for CCR7, leaving out terminally differentiated effector memory CD45RA+ cells. Nashville, Tennessee was home to all donors, who were Caucasian adults. This table comes from immunoSEQ multiplex PCR, and its TCRdb copy is limited to in-frame clones, with some not included. The repertoire has around 620,000 clones, roughly 95% of them found once; the top ten carry approximately 0.11%. The data derive from a study of shared clonotypes between healthy human individuals.

The source of this sequence is a woman in her thirties in good health. Specimen: naive CD8+ T cells sorted from blood. This rearrangement joins TRBV27 to TRBJ2-2; possible D gene TRBD2, 5 bases. The CDR3: CASMRAGETGELFF. The CDR3 nucleotides are TGTGCCAGCATGCGGGCAGGAGAGACCGGGGAGCTGTTTTTT.